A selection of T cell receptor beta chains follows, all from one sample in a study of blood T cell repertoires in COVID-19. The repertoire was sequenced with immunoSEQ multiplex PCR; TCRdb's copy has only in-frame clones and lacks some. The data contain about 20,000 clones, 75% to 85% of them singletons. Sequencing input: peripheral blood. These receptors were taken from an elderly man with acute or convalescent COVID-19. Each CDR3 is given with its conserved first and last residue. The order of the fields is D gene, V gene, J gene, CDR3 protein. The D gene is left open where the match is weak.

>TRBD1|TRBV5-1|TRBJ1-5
CASSSPGGSNQPQHF
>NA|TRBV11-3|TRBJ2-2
CASSLAGGQGTGELFF
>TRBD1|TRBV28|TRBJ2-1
CASSSGTGVYNEQFF
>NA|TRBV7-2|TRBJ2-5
CASSLARGLSGETQYF
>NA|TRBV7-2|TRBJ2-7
CASSLVAGQPTEQYF
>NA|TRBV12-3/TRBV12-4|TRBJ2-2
CASTLTGELFF
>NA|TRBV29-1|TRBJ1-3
CSVVGGSGNTIYF
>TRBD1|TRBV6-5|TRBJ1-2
CASQMTGTAYGYTF
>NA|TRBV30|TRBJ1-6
CAWSVLNSPLHF
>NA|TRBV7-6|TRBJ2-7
CASSSSREQYF
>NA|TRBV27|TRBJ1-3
CASSLSTVSGNTIYF
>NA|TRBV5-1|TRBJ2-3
CASSLSTDTQYF
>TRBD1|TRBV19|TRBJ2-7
CASKSTGAYEQYF
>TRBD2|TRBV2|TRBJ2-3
CASSERFRTTSGRLDTQYF
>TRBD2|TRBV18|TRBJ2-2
CASSVAGGPGELFF
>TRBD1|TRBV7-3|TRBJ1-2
CASSSNGQGAGGYTF
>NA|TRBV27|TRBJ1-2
CASSLNTRDYGYTF